These T cell receptor beta chains were read from a single sample in a study of blood T cells in healthy people across ages. TCRdb reprocessed the 5' RACE reads via MiXCR and lists one record per CDR3 protein. The sample records hundreds of thousands of distinct CDR3 sequences, roughly 47% being singletons. The sequenced material came from blood. The receptors originated from a woman aged 60-75 years in good health. Both conserved end residues are part of each CDR3. D genes are given only for firm matches. Clone size, where shown, is once, few, many, or a class for clones that have expanded.

abundance	v_gene	j_gene	d_gene	CDR3aa	CDR3nt
few	TRBV6-2/TRBV6-3	TRBJ2-4	-	CASSHPRVAGGGPNIQYF	TGTGCCAGCAGTCATCCTCGTGTAGCAGGGGGAGGGCCGAACATTCAGTACTTC
-	TRBV2	TRBJ2-5	TRBD1	CASSPEGQGLETQYF	TGTGCCAGCAGCCCTGAGGGACAGGGGTTAGAGACCCAGTACTTC
-	TRBV6-1	TRBJ2-7	-	CASSEYVLGATSYEQYF	TGTGCCAGCAGTGAATATGTTTTAGGGGCGACCTCCTACGAGCAGTACTTC
few	TRBV20-1	TRBJ2-1	TRBD2	CSASKTSGGTYNEQFF	TGCAGTGCTAGTAAGACTAGCGGGGGCACCTACAATGAGCAGTTCTTC
-	TRBV5-6	TRBJ2-1	TRBD1	CASSLVGDRYNEQFF	TGTGCCAGCAGCTTGGTTGGGGACAGGTACAATGAGCAGTTCTTC
few	TRBV20-1	TRBJ1-2	-	CSASQAVGGPYGYTF	TGCAGTGCTAGTCAGGCTGTCGGGGGGCCCTATGGCTACACCTTC
-	TRBV4-1	TRBJ2-7	TRBD1	CASSTDRGSSEQYF	TGCGCCAGCAGCACAGACAGGGGAAGTTCCGAGCAGTACTTC
few	TRBV20-1	TRBJ2-3	-	CSARDQAYTDTQYF	TGCAGTGCTAGAGATCAAGCCTACACAGATACGCAGTATTTT
-	TRBV6-2/TRBV6-3	TRBJ1-5	-	CASSYSVRGAGGNQPQHF	TGTGCCAGCAGTTACTCGGTACGGGGAGCGGGGGGCAATCAGCCCCAGCATTTT
-	TRBV7-9	TRBJ2-7	-	CASSWGASQFYEQYF	TGTGCCAGCAGCTGGGGGGCGTCTCAATTCTACGAGCAGTACTTC
few	TRBV9	TRBJ2-7	TRBD2	CASSASSGSMYEQYF	TGTGCCAGCAGTGCGAGCAGCGGGAGCATGTACGAGCAGTACTTC
-	TRBV7-8	TRBJ1-2	-	CASSLRDNILYGYTF	TGTGCCAGCAGCCTCCGAGACAATATTCTCTATGGCTACACCTTC